Listed below are T cell receptor beta chains from one sample, sequenced in a study of CD8 T cells in ankylosing spondylitis. TCRdb called the 5' RACE reads again in MiXCR, with one record for every CDR3 protein. The profile shows around 230,000 distinct CDR3 sequences, approximately 7.6% of them singletons. Sequenced input: blood, either unsorted or a sorted T cell fraction (not recorded which). The receptors derive from a female donor with ankylosing spondylitis or in good health (not recorded which). The CDR3 runs from the conserved cysteine through the conserved F or W. A D gene is named only where the DNA matches it firmly. Not every row has a clone size; where given, it reads once, few, many or a size class.

V gene	J gene	clone size	D gene	CDR3 length	CDR3 DNA	CDR3 protein
TRBV7-3	TRBJ2-3	NA	TRBD2	16	TGTGCCAGCAGCTTAAGAGTAGCGGGGAGCACAGATACGCAGTATTTT	CASSLRVAGSTDTQYF
TRBV20-1	TRBJ2-1	many	NA	12	TGCAGTGCTAGTCTTCTTACCAATGAGCAGTTCTTC	CSASLLTNEQFF
TRBV24-1	TRBJ2-5	many	NA	13	TGTGCCACCAGTGATTCTCTCCTGGGGACCCAGTACTTC	CATSDSLLGTQYF
TRBV10-3	TRBJ1-6	many	NA	15	TGTGCCATCAGTGTGGGCAGTGCCGATAATTCACCCCTCCACTTT	CAISVGSADNSPLHF
TRBV3-1	TRBJ2-6	few	NA	17	TGTGCCAGCAGCCAGGAGGGGACAGCAAAAGGGGCCAACGTCCTGACTTTC	CASSQEGTAKGANVLTF
TRBV7-2	TRBJ1-6	few	TRBD1	12	TGTGCCAGCAGCCATGGACAGGGGGCCCTCCACTTT	CASSHGQGALHF
TRBV18	TRBJ2-7	few	NA	15	TGTGCCAGCTCACCACGGGCAGGGTTTGACTACGAGCAGTACTTC	CASSPRAGFDYEQYF
TRBV5-1	TRBJ2-1	many	NA	14	TGCGCCAGCAGCTTACGGGCAGGGGGAGGGCCGATTAACTTC	CASSLRAGGGPINF
TRBV6-5	TRBJ2-3	many	TRBD1	17	TGTGCCAGCAGTTACGAGACCGGGACAGGATTCACAGATACGCAGTATTTT	CASSYETGTGFTDTQYF
TRBV5-4	TRBJ1-3	many	NA	16	TGTGCCAGCAGCCTGCCCGACAGTCCCCTCGGAAACACCATATATTTT	CASSLPDSPLGNTIYF
TRBV15	TRBJ1-1	NA	NA	14	TGTGCCGCCAGCAGAGCTACCGTGAACACTGAAGCTTTCTTT	CAASRATVNTEAFF
TRBV7-2	TRBJ2-7	NA	TRBD1	14	TGTGCCAGCAGCCGCACAGGGGTGGTGCACGAGCAGTACTTC	CASSRTGVVHEQYF
TRBV28	TRBJ2-7	many	TRBD2	14	TGTGCCAGCAGTTTTCCAGGGAGGGTGGACGAGCAGTACTTC	CASSFPGRVDEQYF
TRBV5-4	TRBJ2-1	few	NA	16	TGTGCCAGCAGGTACCGACAGGCGAGCTCCTACAATGAGCAGTTCTTC	CASRYRQASSYNEQFF
TRBV10-3	TRBJ2-5	many	NA	15	TGTGCCATCAGTTTGACAGGTCGGGAGCAAGAGACCCAGTACTTC	CAISLTGREQETQYF
TRBV27	TRBJ2-1	many	NA	15	TGTGCCAGCAGTTTAACAGATAGTTCATACGGTGAGCAGTTCTTC	CASSLTDSSYGEQFF
TRBV7-2	TRBJ1-1	many	NA	13	TGTGCCAGCAGCCTTAGTTGGGGGTCTAGGGCTTTCTTT	CASSLSWGSRAFF
TRBV5-5	TRBJ1-2	many	TRBD1	18	TGTGCCAGCAGCTTCCTCGACAGGGTCCCCCCACCGGACTATGGCTACACCTTC	CASSFLDRVPPPDYGYTF
TRBV9	TRBJ2-1	few	TRBD2	15	TGTGCCAGCAGCGTAGGTTTTAGCGGGGACAATGAGCAGTTCTTC	CASSVGFSGDNEQFF
TRBV20-1	TRBJ2-7	many	TRBD2	14	TGCAGTGCGAAGAATTCGGGACTAGCTCACGAGCAGTACTTC	CSAKNSGLAHEQYF
TRBV11-2	TRBJ2-7	few	TRBD1	12	TGTGCCAGCAGGACAGGGGTGAACGAGCAGTACTTC	CASRTGVNEQYF
TRBV6-1	TRBJ2-3	many	TRBD2	15	TGTGCCAGCAGCCAGACTAGCGCCAGCACAGATACGCAGTATTTT	CASSQTSASTDTQYF
TRBV4-3	TRBJ2-5	few	NA	15	TGCGCCAGCAGCCAGTCAAGAGGAGTTCGAGAGACCCAGTACTTC	CASSQSRGVRETQYF
TRBV5-1	TRBJ2-2	many	TRBD2	16	TGCGCCAGCAGCTTTACTAGCGGGAAGAACACCGGGGAGCTGTTTTTT	CASSFTSGKNTGELFF
TRBV29-1	TRBJ2-7	many	NA	13	TGCAGCGCTCGGAACCCGTTGGGCAACGAGCAGTACTTC	CSARNPLGNEQYF
TRBV29-1	TRBJ2-7	many	NA	11	TGCAGCGTTGAAAGAGGGTACGAGCAGTACTTC	CSVERGYEQYF
TRBV11-2	TRBJ2-1	few	NA	13	TGTGCCAGCAGCTCCGCTAGATACAATGAGCAGTTCTTC	CASSSARYNEQFF
TRBV4-3	TRBJ2-7	few	NA	13	TGCGCCAGCCCCTCCCGACAGAACCACGAGCAGTACTTC	CASPSRQNHEQYF
TRBV15	TRBJ2-7	few	TRBD1	16	TGTGCCACCAGCAGAGATTTGGGGACAGGGAGGGACGAGCAGTACTTC	CATSRDLGTGRDEQYF
TRBV7-9	TRBJ2-2	NA	TRBD1	15	TGTGCCAGCAGCTTTCGGACAGGGTTAACCGGGGAGCTGTTTTTT	CASSFRTGLTGELFF
TRBV7-2	TRBJ2-5	many	TRBD2	15	TGTGCCAGCAGCCCTCTGGGACTAGCCCAAGAGACCCAGTACTTC	CASSPLGLAQETQYF
TRBV29-1	TRBJ2-2	many	TRBD2	17	TGCAGCGTTGAAGTGCGGCTAGCGGGAGCGAACACCGGGGAGCTGTTTTTT	CSVEVRLAGANTGELFF
TRBV5-1	TRBJ1-1	many	NA	14	TGCGCCAGCAGCTTGGTTTTGAATCCCACTGAAGCTTTCTTT	CASSLVLNPTEAFF
TRBV12-3/TRBV12-4	TRBJ1-1	many	TRBD1	13	TGTGCCAGCAGCCAACAGGGGCGGTCTGAAGCTTTCTTT	CASSQQGRSEAFF
TRBV29-1	TRBJ1-1	many	TRBD1	12	TGCAGCGTTGGGACAGGGAACACTGAAGCTTTCTTT	CSVGTGNTEAFF
TRBV24-1	TRBJ2-5	many	NA	13	TGTGCCACCAGTTTAAGCGGGCAAGAGACCCAGTACTTC	CATSLSGQETQYF
TRBV12-3/TRBV12-4	TRBJ2-1	many	TRBD2	15	TGTGCCAGCAAATTGGCGGGAGGAAACTACAATGAGCAGTTCTTC	CASKLAGGNYNEQFF
TRBV6-5	TRBJ2-2	few	NA	16	TGTGCCAGCAGTTCCTGGACAGAGGCGATCCCCGGGGAGCTGTTTTTT	CASSSWTEAIPGELFF
TRBV3-1	TRBJ2-7	NA	TRBD2	18	TGTGCCAGCAGCCACGGTTGGGGGACTAGCGGGAAAGGTGACGAGCAGTACTTC	CASSHGWGTSGKGDEQYF
TRBV6-2/TRBV6-3	TRBJ2-5	NA	TRBD2	16	TGTGCCAGCAGTTCTCTCGGACTAGCGGGACAAGAGACCCAGTACTTC	CASSSLGLAGQETQYF
TRBV6-5	TRBJ1-2	many	NA	12	TGTGCCAGCACCCGACCGGGGGGAGGCTACACCTTC	CASTRPGGGYTF
TRBV3-1	TRBJ2-3	many	NA	15	TGTGCCAGCAGCTCGTTTGACCGAAGCACAGATACGCAGTATTTT	CASSSFDRSTDTQYF
TRBV7-9	TRBJ2-5	few	TRBD1	14	TGTGCCAGCAGCCGGGGACAGCTGTGGGAGACCCAGTACTTC	CASSRGQLWETQYF
TRBV10-3	TRBJ2-5	NA	NA	11	TGTGCCGGCCGGTTAGTCGAGACCCAGTACTTC	CAGRLVETQYF
TRBV15	TRBJ2-6	many	TRBD1	14	TGTGCCACCAGCAGAGAGGGACAGCCTACCGTCCTGACTTTC	CATSREGQPTVLTF